The source of this T cell receptor (beta chain) is a study of CD8+ T cells in alopecia areata. Overall study findings and caveats: Scalp samples also contribute reads from the resident alphabeta T cells found in normal skin.

The CDR3 has 14 residues. V lost 0 bases and J 3 bases, leaving 9 bases between the germline ends. Germline assignment: CDR1 GTSNPN and CDR2 SVGIG (reference sequence). As for treatment: oral pan-JAK inhibitor, 5-10 mg twice daily. A note on this clone: Its antigen is not identified.

Extracted from the samples, RNA was reverse transcribed into cDNA to serve as the sequencing template. TCRdb's copy holds only in-frame clones and misses some; the assay was immunoSEQ multiplex PCR. The sample has some 190,000 clones; approximately 70% are singletons. The sequence was obtained from a human donor with alopecia areata. The J gene is TRBJ1-5, the V gene TRBV30; D remains ambiguous. The sequences come from CD4+ T cells sorted from blood, collected at approximately week 42, from a patient treated with tofacitinib. The CDR3 sequence is CAWSVGGYNQPQHF. Written as DNA, the CDR3 is TGTGCCTGGAGTGTAGGAGGGTACAATCAGCCCCAGCATTTT.